Shown below are 10 T cell receptor beta chains from a single sample sequenced in a study of OX40 agonist ivuxolimab in advanced cancers. Measured with immunoSEQ multiplex PCR; TCRdb has only the in-frame clones, and not every one. The sample carries 55,000 to 70,000 clones, around 85% recorded once. The sequencing here drew on CD4+ or CD8+ T cells sorted from blood, taken in a trial of the OX40 agonist ivuxolimab. The receptors stem from an adult with an advanced solid tumor such as melanoma, head and neck, liver or kidney cancer.

The J gene is TRBJ2-2, the V gene TRBV28; no firm D call. Germline CDR1 and CDR2: MDHEN and SYDVKM. Trimming cost V 8 bases and J 5 bases, with 15 bases left between them. CDR3 length: 14 residues. CDR3 region: CASSWALRTGELFF. CDR3 nucleotides: TGTGCCAGCTCCTGGGCCCTGAGGACCGGGGAGCTGTTTTTT.

The chain combines TRBV5-1 with TRBJ2-7; TRBD2 is a possible D gene (5 bases). The CDR3 is 14 amino acids. Between the trimmed V and J ends, which lost 0 bases and 2 bases, there was a span of 9 bases. Germline V gene lookup returns CDR1 SGHRS and CDR2 YFSETQ. The CDR3 protein is CASSLAGGTYEQYF. CDR3 sequence (DNA): TGCGCCAGCAGCTTGGCAGGAGGCACCTACGAGCAGTACTTC.

This clone is a singleton in its sample. The chain uses TRBV7-9 and TRBJ1-6, with D tentatively TRBD1 (6 bases). The V gene's germline CDR1 is SEHNR and CDR2 FQNEAQ (reference sequence). The ends were cut back, 1 base at V and 7 bases at J, with 8 bases in the middle. The CDR3 is made up of 14 amino acids. In DNA form, the CDR3 reads TGTGCCAGCAGCTTAGGGACAGTAAATTCACCCCTCCACTTT. Its translation: CASSLGTVNSPLHF.

The chain links TRBV10-3 to TRBJ2-3, with 16 bases that match TRBD2. The CDR3 is 18 amino acids. Trimming at V came to 6 bases and at J to 4 bases, leaving 10 bases not matched to a gene. Germline loops: CDR1 ENHRY, CDR2 SYGVKD. The CDR3 sequence is CAIRDGGTSGGVADTQYF. The CDR3 DNA reads as TGTGCCATCAGGGACGGCGGGACTAGCGGGGGGGTTGCAGATACGCAGTATTTT.

This rearrangement joins TRBV9 to TRBJ1-1, with D possibly being TRBD1 (5 bases). This CDR3 spans 12 amino acids. V was cut by 7 bases and J by 4 bases, with 11 bases left in between. The germline gives CDR1 SGDLS, CDR2 YYNGEE. The CDR3 DNA follows: TGTGCCAGCCGCGAGGGGATCACTGAAGCTTTCTTT. The encoded protein is CASREGITEAFF. The full variable domain, with the rest looked up from reference TRBV9 and TRBJ1-1, is DSGVTQTPKHLITATGQRVTLRCSPRSGDLSVYWYQQSLDQGLQFLIQYYNGEERAKGNILERFSAQQFPDLHSELNLSSLELGDSALYFCASREGITEAFFGQGTRLTVV.

V gene TRBV6-8 combines with J gene TRBJ2-2; TRBD2 matches 8 bases. Trimming took 7 bases from V and 5 from J; bases not matched to a gene: 12. The CDR3 spans 16 residues. Looked up from germline, CDR1 is MNHGY and CDR2 is SAAAGT. The CDR3, as DNA: TGTGCCAGCACCCTATCCGAGCGGGGGATGACCGGGGAGCTGTTTTTT. As protein: CASTLSERGMTGELFF.

This sequence joins TRBV2 and TRBJ2-2; D may be TRBD2 (5 bases). The CDR3 sequence is 12 residues long. Germline CDR1 reads SNHLY; CDR2 reads FYNNEI. V was pared by 8 bases and J by 4 bases, with 8 bases between. The DNA of the CDR3 is TGTGCCAGCTCCGGGGTCACCGGGGAGCTGTTTTTT. Translating it yields CASSGVTGELFF.

The J gene is TRBJ2-1, the V gene TRBV19, with 7 bases fitting TRBD1. Germline CDR1 and CDR2: LNHDA and SQIVND (reference sequence). The trim removed 5 bases at V and 2 bases at J, leaving 6 bases unmatched. The CDR3 extends over 15 amino acids. The CDR3 is CASSLAQGAYNEQFF. The CDR3 bases are TGTGCCAGTAGTTTGGCTCAGGGGGCCTACAATGAGCAGTTCTTC.

The CDR3 coding sequence is TGCAGCGTTACCACAGGGAGGAATCAGCCCCAGCATTTT. Protein sequence: CSVTTGRNQPQHF. The gene calls are TRBV29-1 and TRBJ1-5, with D perhaps TRBD1 (6 bases). The germline V gene has CDR1 SQVTM and CDR2 ANQGSEA. The CDR3 has 13 residues. V was pared by 5 bases and J by 4 bases, with 12 bases between.

This chain links TRBV9 with TRBJ1-3; D ambiguous. Germline V lookup: CDR1 SGDLS, CDR2 YYNGEE. Trimming took off 0 bases at V and 4 bases at J, with 2 bases between the two ends. CDR3 length: 12 amino acids. CDR3 bases: TGTGCCAGCAGCGTAGTAGGAAACACCATATATTTT. Amino acid sequence: CASSVVGNTIYF.